This TCR beta chain was recorded in a study of cytomegalovirus exposure and HLA in healthy donors. Findings of the study overall: Cytomegalovirus association was assigned to approximately 160 TCR beta chains. Reports showed the classifier diagnosing cytomegalovirus status with high specificity and sensitivity.

Everyone who donated was a healthy bone marrow donor. Germline V gene data show CDR1 as SGHTS and CDR2 as YDEGEE. The CDR3 runs 17 residues. V gave up 0 bases and J gave up 4 bases; unmatched junction bases: 10. To note about this clone: What it binds is unknown.

Use of 60 Vbeta and 13 Jbeta primers characterized the PCR. Data came from immunoSEQ multiplex PCR; TCRdb stores just in-frame clones and leaves some out. The table shows tens of thousands of clones, with over 60% occurring only once. V and J are TRBV5-8 and TRBJ1-5; 7 nucleotides agree with TRBD1. The source of this sequence is a man aged 25 to 40 in good health and CMV-seropositive. Sequenced sample: PBMCs. In nucleotides, the CDR3 is TGTGCCAGCAGCTTGGTCTACAGGGGAAAGGAGAATCAGCCCCAGCATTTT. Amino acid sequence: CASSLVYRGKENQPQHF.